This T cell receptor (beta chain) is drawn from a study of PD-1 blockade in classical Hodgkin lymphoma. Assay: immunoSEQ multiplex PCR; the TCRdb copy retains only in-frame clones and omits some. The data hold over 50,000 clones, with 81% observed a single time. Every one of the patients relapsed after autologous stem cell transplantation (brentuximab vedotin exposure was variable). The CDR3 is 16 residues long. The germline gives CDR1 SGHTA, CDR2 FQGNSA. V lost 1 base and J lost 9; bases outside the gene matches: 8. General observations from the study: Possible causes of repertoire differences, disease activity or prior therapy, remain undefined. In newly diagnosed patients, baseline TCR diversity was reportedly below that of healthy donors.

Remarks on this clone: Its antigen is unidentified.

The V gene is TRBV7-2, the J gene TRBJ2-1, with 11 bases that match TRBD2. The sample was peripheral blood mononuclear cells (PBMCs), taken at baseline. The source is a human donor with classical Hodgkin lymphoma. The CDR3 DNA reads as TGTGCCAGCAGCTTAGATCTAGCGGGAGGTTTGAGTGAGCAGTTCTTC. Its translation: CASSLDLAGGLSEQFF.